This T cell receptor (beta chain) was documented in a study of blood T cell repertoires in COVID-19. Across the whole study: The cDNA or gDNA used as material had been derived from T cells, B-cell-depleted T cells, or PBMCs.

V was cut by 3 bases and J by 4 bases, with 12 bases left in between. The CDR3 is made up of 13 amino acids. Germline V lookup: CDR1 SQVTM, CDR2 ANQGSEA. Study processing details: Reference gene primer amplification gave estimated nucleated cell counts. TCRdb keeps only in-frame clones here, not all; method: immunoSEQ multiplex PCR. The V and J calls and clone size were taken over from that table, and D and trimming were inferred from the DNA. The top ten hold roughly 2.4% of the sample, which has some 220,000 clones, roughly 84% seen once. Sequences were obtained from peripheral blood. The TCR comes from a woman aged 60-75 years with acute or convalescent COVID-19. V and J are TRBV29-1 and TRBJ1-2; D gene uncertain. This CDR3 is CSVDSEGGYGYTF. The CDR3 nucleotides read TGCAGCGTTGATTCGGAGGGAGGCTATGGCTACACCTTC.